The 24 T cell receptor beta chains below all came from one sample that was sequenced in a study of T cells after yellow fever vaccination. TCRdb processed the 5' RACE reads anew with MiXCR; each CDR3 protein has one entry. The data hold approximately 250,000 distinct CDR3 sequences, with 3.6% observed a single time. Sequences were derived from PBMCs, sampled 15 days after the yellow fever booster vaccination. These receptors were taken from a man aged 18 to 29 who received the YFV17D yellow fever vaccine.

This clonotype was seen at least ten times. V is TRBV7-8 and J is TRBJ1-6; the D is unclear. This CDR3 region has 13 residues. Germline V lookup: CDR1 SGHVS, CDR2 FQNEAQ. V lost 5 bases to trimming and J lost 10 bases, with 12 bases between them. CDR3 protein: CASSRYVGSPLHF. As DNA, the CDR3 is TGTGCCAGCAGCAGATACGTCGGGTCACCCCTCCACTTT. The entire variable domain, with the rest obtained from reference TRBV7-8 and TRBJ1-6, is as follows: GAGVSQSPRYKVAKRGQDVALRCDPISGHVSLFWYQQALGQGPEFLTYFQNEAQLDKSGLPSDRFFAERPEGSVSTLKIQRTQQEDSAVYLCASSRYVGSPLHFGNGTRLTVT.

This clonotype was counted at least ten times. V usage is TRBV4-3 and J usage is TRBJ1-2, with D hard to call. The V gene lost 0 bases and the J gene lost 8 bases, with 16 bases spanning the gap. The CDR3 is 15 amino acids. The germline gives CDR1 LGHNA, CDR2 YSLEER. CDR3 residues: CASSQEDILTGGYTF. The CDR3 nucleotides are TGCGCCAGCAGCCAAGAAGACATCCTCACGGGGGGCTACACCTTC.

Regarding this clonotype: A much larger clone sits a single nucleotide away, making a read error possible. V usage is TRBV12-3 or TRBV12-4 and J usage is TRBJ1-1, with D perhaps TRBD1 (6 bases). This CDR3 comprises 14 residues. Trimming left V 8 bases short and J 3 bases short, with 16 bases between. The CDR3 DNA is TGTGCCAGCGGGAAAACAGGGTGGGACACTGAAGCTTTCTTT. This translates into CASGKTGWDTEAFF.

This CDR3 is CASSTTQGQETQYF. CDR3 nucleotides: TGCGCCAGCAGCACGACTCAGGGCCAAGAGACCCAGTACTTC. The chain carries TRBV5-1 and TRBJ2-5, with D perhaps TRBD1 (5 bases). Germline CDR1 reads SGHRS; CDR2 reads YFSETQ. CDR3 size: 14 residues. V was pared by 4 bases and J by 1 base, with 11 bases between.

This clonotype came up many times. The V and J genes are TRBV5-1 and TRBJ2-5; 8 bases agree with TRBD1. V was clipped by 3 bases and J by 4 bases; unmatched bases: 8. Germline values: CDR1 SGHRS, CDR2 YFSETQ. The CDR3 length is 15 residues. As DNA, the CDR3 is TGCGCCAGCAGCTCGTCGTCAGGGGGCGGAGAGACCCAGTACTTC. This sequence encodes CASSSSSGGGETQYF. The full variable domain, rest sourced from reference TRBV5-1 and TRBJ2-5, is KAGVTQTPRYLIKTRGQQVTLSCSPISGHRSVSWYQQTPGQGLQFLFEYFSETQRNKGNFPGRFSGRQFSNSRSEMNVSTLELGDSALYLCASSSSSGGGETQYFGPGTRLLVL.

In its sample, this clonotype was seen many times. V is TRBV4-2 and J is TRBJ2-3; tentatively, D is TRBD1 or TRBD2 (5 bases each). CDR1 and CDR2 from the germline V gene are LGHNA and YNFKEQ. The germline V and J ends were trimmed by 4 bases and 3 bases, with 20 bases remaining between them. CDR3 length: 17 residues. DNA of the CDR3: TGTGCCAGCAGCCCAACGGGGCAGGGAGTTTCGACAGATACGCAGTATTTT. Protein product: CASSPTGQGVSTDTQYF.

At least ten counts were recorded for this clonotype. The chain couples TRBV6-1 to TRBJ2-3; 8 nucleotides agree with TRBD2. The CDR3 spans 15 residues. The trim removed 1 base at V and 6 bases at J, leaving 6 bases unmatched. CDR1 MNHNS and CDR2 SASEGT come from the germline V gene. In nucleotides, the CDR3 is TGTGCCAGCAGTGAAGTAAGGACTAGCCACGATACGCAGTATTTT. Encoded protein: CASSEVRTSHDTQYF.

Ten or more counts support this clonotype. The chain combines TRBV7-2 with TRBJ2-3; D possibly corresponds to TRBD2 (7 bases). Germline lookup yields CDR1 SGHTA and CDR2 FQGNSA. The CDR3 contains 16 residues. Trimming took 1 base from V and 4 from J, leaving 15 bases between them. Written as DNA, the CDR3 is TGTGCCAGCAGCTTAGTAGGTGGGGGGGCATCAGATACGCAGTATTTT. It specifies CASSLVGGGASDTQYF.

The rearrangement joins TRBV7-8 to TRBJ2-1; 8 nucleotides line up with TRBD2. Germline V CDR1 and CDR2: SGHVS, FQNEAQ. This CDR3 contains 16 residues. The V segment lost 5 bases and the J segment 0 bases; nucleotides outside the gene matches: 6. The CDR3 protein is CASSPTGGASYNEQFF. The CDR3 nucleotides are TGTGCCAGCAGCCCCACCGGGGGGGCCTCCTACAATGAGCAGTTCTTC.

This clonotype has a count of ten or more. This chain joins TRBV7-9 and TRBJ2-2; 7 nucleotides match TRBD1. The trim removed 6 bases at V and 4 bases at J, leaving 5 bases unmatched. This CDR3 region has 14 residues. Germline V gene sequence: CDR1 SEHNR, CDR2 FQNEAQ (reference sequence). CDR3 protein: CASSRGQPTGELFF. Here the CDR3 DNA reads TGTGCCAGCAGTCGGGGACAGCCCACCGGGGAGCTGTTTTTT.

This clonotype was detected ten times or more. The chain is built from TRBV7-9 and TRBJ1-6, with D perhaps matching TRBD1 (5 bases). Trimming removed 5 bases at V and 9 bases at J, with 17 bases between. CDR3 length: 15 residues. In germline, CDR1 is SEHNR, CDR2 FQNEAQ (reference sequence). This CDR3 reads CASSAHSGGVSPLHF. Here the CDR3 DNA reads TGTGCCAGCAGCGCCCATAGCGGGGGGGTTTCACCCCTCCACTTT.

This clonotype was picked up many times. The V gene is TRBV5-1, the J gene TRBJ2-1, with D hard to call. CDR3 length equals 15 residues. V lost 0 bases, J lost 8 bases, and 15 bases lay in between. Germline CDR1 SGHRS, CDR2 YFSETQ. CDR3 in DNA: TGCGCCAGCAGCTTGGTACGGAAGGAAGGCGATGAGCAGTTCTTC. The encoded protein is CASSLVRKEGDEQFF.

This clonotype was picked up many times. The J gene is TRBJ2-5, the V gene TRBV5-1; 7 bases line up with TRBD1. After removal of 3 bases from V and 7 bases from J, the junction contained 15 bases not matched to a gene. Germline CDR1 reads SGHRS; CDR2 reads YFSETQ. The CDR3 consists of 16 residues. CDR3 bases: TGCGCCAGCAGCTGGAAAACAGGGGCACCCGATGGGACCCAGTACTTC. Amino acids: CASSWKTGAPDGTQYF.

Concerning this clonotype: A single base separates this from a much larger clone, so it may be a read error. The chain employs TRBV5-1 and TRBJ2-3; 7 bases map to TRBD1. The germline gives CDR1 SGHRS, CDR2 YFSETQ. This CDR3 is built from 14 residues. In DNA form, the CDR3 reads TGCACCAGCAGTTTGACAGGGCAGGCAGATACGCAGTATTTT. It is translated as CTSSLTGQADTQYF.

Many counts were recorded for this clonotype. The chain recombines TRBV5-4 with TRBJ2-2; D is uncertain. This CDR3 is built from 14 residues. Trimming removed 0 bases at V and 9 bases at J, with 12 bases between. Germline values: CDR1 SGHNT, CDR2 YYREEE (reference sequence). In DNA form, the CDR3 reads TGTGCCAGCAGCTTGGAATTTAGCAACAGGGAGCTGTTTTTT. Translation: CASSLEFSNRELFF.

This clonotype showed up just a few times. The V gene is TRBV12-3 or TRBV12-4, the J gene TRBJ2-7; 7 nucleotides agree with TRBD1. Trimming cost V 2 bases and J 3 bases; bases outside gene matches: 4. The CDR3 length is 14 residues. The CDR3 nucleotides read TGTGCCAGCAGTTTAAGAGGGGGCGGCTACGAGCAGTACTTC. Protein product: CASSLRGGGYEQYF.

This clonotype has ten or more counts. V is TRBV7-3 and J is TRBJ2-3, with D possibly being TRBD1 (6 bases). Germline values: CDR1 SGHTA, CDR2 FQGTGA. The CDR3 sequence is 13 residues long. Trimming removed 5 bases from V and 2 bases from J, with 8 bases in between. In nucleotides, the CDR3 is TGTGCCAGCAGCCAGGGGAACACAGATACGCAGTATTTT. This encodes CASSQGNTDTQYF.

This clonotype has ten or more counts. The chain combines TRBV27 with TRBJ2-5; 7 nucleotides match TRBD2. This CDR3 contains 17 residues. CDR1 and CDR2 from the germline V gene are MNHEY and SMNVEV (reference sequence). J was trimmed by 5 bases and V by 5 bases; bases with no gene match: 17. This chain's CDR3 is CASSPPTSSEPGETQYF. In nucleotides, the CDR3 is TGTGCCAGCAGTCCCCCGACTAGCTCCGAACCAGGGGAGACCCAGTACTTC.

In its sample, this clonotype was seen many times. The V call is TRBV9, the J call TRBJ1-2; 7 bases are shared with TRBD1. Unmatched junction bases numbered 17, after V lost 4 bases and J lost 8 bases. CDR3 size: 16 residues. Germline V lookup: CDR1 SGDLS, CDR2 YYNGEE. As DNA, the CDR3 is TGTGCCAGCAGCACCAGGGGGACGGCCGTTCTGGAGGGCTACACCTTC. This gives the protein CASSTRGTAVLEGYTF.

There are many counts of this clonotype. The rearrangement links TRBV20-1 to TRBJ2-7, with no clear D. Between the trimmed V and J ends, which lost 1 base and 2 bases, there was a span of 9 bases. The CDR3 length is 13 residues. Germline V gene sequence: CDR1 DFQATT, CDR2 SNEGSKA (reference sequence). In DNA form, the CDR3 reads TGCAGTGCTAGAGGGATGTACACCTACGAGCAGTACTTC. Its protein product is CSARGMYTYEQYF.

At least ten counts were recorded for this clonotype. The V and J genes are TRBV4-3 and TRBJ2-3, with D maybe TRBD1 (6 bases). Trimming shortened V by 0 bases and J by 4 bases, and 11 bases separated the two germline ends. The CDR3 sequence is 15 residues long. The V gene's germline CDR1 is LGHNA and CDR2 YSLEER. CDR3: CASSQDARGPDTQYF. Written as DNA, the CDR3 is TGCGCCAGCAGCCAAGACGCCAGGGGCCCAGATACGCAGTATTTT.

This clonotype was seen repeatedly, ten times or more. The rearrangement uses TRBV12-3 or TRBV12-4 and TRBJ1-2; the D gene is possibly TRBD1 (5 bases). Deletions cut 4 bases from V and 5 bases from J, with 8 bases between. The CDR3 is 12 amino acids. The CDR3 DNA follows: TGTGCCAGCAGTTGGGACCTTTATGGCTACACCTTC. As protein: CASSWDLYGYTF.

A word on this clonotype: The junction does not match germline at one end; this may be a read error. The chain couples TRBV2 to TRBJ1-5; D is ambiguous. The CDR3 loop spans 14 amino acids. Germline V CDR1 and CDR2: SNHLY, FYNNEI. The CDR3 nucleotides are TGTGCCAGCTCGGGAAGCATTAGCTATCAGCCCCAGCATTTT. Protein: CASSGSISYQPQHF.

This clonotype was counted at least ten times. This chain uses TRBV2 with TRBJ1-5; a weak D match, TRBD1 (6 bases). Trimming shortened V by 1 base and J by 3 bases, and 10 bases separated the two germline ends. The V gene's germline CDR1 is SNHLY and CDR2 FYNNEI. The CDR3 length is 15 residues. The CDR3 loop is CASSEGQGNNQPQHF. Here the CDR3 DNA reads TGTGCCAGCAGTGAAGGTCAGGGGAACAATCAGCCCCAGCATTTT.